The sequence of this T cell receptor (beta chain) was determined in a study of T cells in tuberculosis. The study's findings and limits: Shorter CDR3-alpha in active tuberculosis partly drove smaller distances. Using the GMM-specific repertoire gave approximately 89% accuracy versus approximately 70% with motifs.

From germline, CDR1 is LNHDA and CDR2 SQIVND (reference sequence). V lost 7 bases, J lost 4 bases, and 11 bases lay in between. CDR3 size: 13 residues. Generated by immunoSEQ multiplex PCR, the TCRdb table keeps only in-frame clones and is missing some. The repertoire has 30,000 to 45,000 clones, 90% to 95% of them found once; the top ten carry 9.5% to 13%. With regard to this clone: Antigen specificity is unknown.

The chain carries TRBV19 and TRBJ1-5; D may be TRBD1 (5 bases). The material sequenced was PBMCs. This sequence originates from a donor aged 10-29 years with latent tuberculosis or without tuberculosis infection. Some clones in this sample may be carry-over from other donors' samples. The CDR3 DNA reads as TGTGCCAGTATGAGAGGGACTAATCAGCCCCAGCATTTT. Protein sequence: CASMRGTNQPQHF.